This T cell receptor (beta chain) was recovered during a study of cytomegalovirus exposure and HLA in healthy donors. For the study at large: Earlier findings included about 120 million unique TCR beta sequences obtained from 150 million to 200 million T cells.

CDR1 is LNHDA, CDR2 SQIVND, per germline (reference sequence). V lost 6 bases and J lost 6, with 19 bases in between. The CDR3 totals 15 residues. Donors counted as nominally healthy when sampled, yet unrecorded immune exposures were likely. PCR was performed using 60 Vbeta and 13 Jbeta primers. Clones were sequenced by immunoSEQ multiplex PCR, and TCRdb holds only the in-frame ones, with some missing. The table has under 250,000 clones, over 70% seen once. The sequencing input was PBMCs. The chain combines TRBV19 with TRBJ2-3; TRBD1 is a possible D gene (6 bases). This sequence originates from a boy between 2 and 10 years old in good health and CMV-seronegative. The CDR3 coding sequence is TGTGCCAGTAGCACACAATACAGGGTGCGGGATACGCAGTATTTT. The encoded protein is CASSTQYRVRDTQYF.